A single T cell receptor beta chain is shown here with its context. The antigen is unknown. A read error may be the cause here, since a much bigger clone is one base away. V lost 5 bases to trimming and J lost 8 bases; unmatched junction nucleotides: 10. This CDR3 is 14 amino acids long. From germline, CDR1 is MDHEN and CDR2 SYDVKM. Then a second PCR, running roughly 7 to 11 cycles, was carried out with a sample-barcoded 5' primer and a J-beta primer mix. TCRdb analysed the 5' RACE reads with MiXCR anew, one entry per CDR3 protein. The sample yields roughly 1,800,000 distinct CDR3 sequences, roughly 52% seen once. The record originates from a study of blood T cells in healthy people across ages. Points from the study as a whole: A roughly linear fall in TCR beta diversity per million T cells was seen with increasing age.

This sequence originates from a woman between 40 and 55 years old in good health. Sequencing was done on a sample of blood. The chain is built from TRBV28 and TRBJ2-5; TRBD2 matches 8 bases. This CDR3 is CASSGPGLVVTQYF. The DNA for the CDR3 is TGTGCCAGCAGTGGACCGGGACTAGTTGTAACCCAGTACTTC.